This TCR beta chain is from a study of cytomegalovirus exposure and HLA in healthy donors. Overall study findings and caveats: That first-cohort TCR clusters tended to co-occur in the roughly 110 validation repertoires was found in a later analysis.

Libraries were prepared by immunoSEQ multiplex PCR; TCRdb keeps only in-frame clonotypes and omits some of them. The sample has 110,000 or so clones; 88% are singletons. A note on this clone: As yet, its antigen is unknown.

The receptor was derived from a young man in good health and CMV-seronegative. Specimen: PBMCs.

The CDR3 DNA reads as TGTGCCATCAGGGACAGGGTCGACGAGCAGTACTTC. Its translation is CAIRDRVDEQYF. The rearrangement uses TRBV10-3 and TRBJ2-7, with 8 nucleotides matching TRBD1. Per the germline V gene, CDR1 is ENHRY and CDR2 is SYGVKD. This CDR3 region has 12 residues. V was clipped by 6 bases and J by 5 bases; unmatched bases: 3.